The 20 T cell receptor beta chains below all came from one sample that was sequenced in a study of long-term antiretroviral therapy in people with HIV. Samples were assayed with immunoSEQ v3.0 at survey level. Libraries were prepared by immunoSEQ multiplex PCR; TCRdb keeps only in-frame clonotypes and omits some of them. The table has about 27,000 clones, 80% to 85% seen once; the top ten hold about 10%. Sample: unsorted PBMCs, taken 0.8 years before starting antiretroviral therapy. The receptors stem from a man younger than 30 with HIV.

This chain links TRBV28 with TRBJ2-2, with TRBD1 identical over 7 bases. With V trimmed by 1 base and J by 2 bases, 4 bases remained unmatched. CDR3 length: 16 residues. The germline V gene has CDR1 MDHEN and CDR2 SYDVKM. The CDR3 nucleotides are TGTGCCAGCAGTTTATCCTACAGGGGTAACACCGGGGAGCTGTTTTTT. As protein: CASSLSYRGNTGELFF.

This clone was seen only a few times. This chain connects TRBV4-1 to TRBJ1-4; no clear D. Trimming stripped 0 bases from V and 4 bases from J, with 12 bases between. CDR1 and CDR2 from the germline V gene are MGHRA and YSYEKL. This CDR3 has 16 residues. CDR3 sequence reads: CASSQEPGRINEKLFF. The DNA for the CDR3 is TGCGCCAGCAGCCAAGAACCCGGTCGGATTAATGAAAAACTGTTTTTT.

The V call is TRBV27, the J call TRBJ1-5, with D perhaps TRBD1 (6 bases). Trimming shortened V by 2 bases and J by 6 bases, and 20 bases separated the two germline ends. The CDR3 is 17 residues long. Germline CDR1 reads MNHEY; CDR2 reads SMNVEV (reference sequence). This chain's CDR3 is CASSLLFDRITSQPQHF. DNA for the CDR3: TGTGCCAGCAGTTTACTTTTTGACAGGATTACTTCTCAGCCCCAGCATTTT.

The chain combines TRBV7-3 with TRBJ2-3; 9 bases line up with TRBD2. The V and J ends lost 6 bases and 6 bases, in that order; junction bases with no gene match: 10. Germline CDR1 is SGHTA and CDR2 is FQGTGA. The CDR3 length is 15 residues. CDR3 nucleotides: TGTGCCAGCAGATCGACCGCCAGCGGGGGGGATACGCAGTATTTT. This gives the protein CASRSTASGGDTQYF.

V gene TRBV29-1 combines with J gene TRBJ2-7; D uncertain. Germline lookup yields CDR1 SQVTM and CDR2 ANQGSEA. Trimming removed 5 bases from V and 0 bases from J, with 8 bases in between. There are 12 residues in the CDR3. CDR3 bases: TGCAGCGTTTCCGACAACTCCTACGAGCAGTACTTC. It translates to CSVSDNSYEQYF.

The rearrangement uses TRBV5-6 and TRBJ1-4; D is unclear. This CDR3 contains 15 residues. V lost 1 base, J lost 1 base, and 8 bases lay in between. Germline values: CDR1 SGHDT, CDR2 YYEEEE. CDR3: CASSLTPGTNEKLFF. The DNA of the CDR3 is TGTGCCAGCAGCTTGACCCCCGGAACTAATGAAAAACTGTTTTTT. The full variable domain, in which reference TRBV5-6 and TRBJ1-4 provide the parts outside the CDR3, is DAGVTQSPTHLIKTRGQQVTLRCSPKSGHDTVSWYQQALGQGPQFIFQYYEEEERQRGNFPDRFSGHQFPNYSSELNVNALLLGDSALYLCASSLTPGTNEKLFFGSGTQLSVL.

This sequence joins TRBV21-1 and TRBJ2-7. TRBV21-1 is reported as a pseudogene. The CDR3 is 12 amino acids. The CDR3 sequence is CASRRRDYEQYF. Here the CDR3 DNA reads TGTGCCAGCAGGCGAAGGGATTACGAGCAGTACTTC.

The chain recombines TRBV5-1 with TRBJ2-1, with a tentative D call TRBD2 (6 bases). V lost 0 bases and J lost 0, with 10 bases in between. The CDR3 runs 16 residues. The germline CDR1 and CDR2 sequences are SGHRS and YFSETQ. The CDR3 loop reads CASSLAGDPSYNEQFF. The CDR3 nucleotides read TGCGCCAGCAGCTTGGCGGGGGATCCCTCCTACAATGAGCAGTTCTTC.

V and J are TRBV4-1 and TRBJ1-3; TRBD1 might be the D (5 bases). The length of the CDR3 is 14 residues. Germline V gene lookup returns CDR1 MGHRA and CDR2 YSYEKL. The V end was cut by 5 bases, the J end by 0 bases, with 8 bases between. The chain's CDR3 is CASSGQGSGNTIYF. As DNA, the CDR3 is TGCGCCAGCAGCGGGCAGGGCTCTGGAAACACCATATATTTT.

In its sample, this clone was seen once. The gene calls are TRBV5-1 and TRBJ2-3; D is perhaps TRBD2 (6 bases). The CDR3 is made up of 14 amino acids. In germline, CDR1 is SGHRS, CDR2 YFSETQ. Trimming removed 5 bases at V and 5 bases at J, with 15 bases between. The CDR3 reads CASRRELAGDTQYF. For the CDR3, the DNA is TGCGCCAGCAGACGGGAGCTAGCCGGAGATACGCAGTATTTT.

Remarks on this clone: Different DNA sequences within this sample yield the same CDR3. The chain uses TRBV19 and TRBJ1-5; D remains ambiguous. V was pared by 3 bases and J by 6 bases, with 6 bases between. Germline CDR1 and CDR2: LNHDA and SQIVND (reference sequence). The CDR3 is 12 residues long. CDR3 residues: CASSIPLQPQHF. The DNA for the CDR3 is TGTGCCAGTAGTATCCCCCTTCAGCCCCAGCATTTT.

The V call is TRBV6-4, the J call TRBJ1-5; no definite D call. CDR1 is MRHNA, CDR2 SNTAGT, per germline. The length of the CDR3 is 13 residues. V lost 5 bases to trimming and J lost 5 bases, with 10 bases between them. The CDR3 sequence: CASSLRDDQPQHF. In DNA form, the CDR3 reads TGTGCCAGCAGTCTAAGGGATGATCAGCCCCAGCATTTT.

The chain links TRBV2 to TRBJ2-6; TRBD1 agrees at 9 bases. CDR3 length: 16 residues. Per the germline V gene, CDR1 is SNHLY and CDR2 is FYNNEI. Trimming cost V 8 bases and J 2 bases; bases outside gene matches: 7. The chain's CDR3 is CASLGDRVTGANVLTF. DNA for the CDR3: TGTGCCAGCCTCGGGGACAGGGTAACTGGGGCCAACGTCCTGACTTTC.

CDR3 nucleotides: TGTGCCCGACTCCCGGGGGATTCCTACGAGCAGTACTTC. It yields the protein CARLPGDSYEQYF. The chain uses TRBV6-1 and TRBJ2-7; maybe TRBD2 (6 bases). The germline gives CDR1 MNHNS, CDR2 SASEGT. This CDR3 is built from 13 residues. V lost 11 bases and J lost 1, with 15 bases in between.

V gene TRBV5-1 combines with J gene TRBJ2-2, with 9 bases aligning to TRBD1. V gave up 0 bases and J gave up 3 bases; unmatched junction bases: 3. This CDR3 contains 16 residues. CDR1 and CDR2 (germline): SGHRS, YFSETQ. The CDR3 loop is CASSLEQGAYTGELFF. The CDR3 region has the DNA TGCGCCAGCAGCTTGGAACAGGGGGCTTACACCGGGGAGCTGTTTTTT.

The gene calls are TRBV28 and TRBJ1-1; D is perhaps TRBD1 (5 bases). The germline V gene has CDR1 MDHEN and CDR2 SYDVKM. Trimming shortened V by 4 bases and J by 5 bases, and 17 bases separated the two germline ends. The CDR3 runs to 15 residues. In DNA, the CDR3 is TGTGCCAGCAGTTCCCTCGACAGATCCGGGACTGAAGCTTTCTTT. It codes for CASSSLDRSGTEAFF.

The CDR3 region is CASLPATGANVLTF. CDR3 nucleotide sequence: TGTGCCAGCCTCCCGGCTACTGGGGCCAACGTCCTGACTTTC. The rearrangement joins TRBV27 to TRBJ2-6; D remains ambiguous. Germline V gene data show CDR1 as MNHEY and CDR2 as SMNVEV (reference sequence). The CDR3 runs 14 residues. Trimming pared 8 bases from V and 2 bases from J, leaving 10 bases between.

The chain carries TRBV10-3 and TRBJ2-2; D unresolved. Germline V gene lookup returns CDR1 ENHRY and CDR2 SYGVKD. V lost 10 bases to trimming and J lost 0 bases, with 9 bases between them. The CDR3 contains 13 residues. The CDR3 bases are TGTGCCACACGAAAATCGAACACCGGGGAGCTGTTTTTT. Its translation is CATRKSNTGELFF.

The CDR3 nucleotides read TGTGCCAGCAGCCCCTCCCGGGACAGGGGTAACGAGCAGTACTTC. Its translation: CASSPSRDRGNEQYF. This sequence joins TRBV27 and TRBJ2-7; 10 bases map to TRBD1. The V segment lost 6 bases and the J segment 5 bases; nucleotides outside the gene matches: 10. The CDR3 has 15 amino acids. Germline CDR1 and CDR2: MNHEY and SMNVEV (reference sequence).

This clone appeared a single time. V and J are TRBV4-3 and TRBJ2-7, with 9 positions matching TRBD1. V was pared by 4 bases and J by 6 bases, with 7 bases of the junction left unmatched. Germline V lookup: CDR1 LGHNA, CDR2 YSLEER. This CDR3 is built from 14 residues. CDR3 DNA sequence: TGCGCCAGCAGCCCCCGGGACAGGGATGGCGAGCAGTACTTC. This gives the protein CASSPRDRDGEQYF.